This TCR beta chain was observed in a study of cytomegalovirus exposure and HLA in healthy donors (dated by TCRdb to about 2017). Turning to the overall study: According to a later analysis, the roughly 130 validation repertoires were produced on the same platform as the 666 repertoires of the first cohort. Besides the first cohort of around 700 subjects, a separate validation cohort made up of about 120 different subjects was used. The study combined high-throughput TCR immunosequencing, statistical association of individual TCRs with disease status, and machine learning to predict cytomegalovirus infection status. The study aimed to test whether signatures of past pathogen exposure could be identified by cataloging public T cell receptors.

What the authors observed across the whole study: Cytomegalovirus status was reported to be diagnosed by the classifier with high specificity and sensitivity in both the original and validation cohorts. A later analysis found that TCRs clustered in the first cohort also tended to co-occur in the 95 to 150 validation repertoires, with 94% of cluster scores above 0. In vitro tests confirmed that three of the cytomegalovirus-associated TCR beta chains recognize cytomegalovirus antigens. Most TCR sequences were seen in very few donors, while some public TCRs were found in many individuals. The study gave a list of 150 to 200 TCR beta chains associated with cytomegalovirus. It was suggested by the authors that the approach could potentially be generalized to other disease states and immunological phenotypes. A later analysis had no HLA typing for the validation cohort, so co-occurrence there was scored across all 130 or so repertoires.

Separate from the approximately 690-subject first cohort, the validation cohort of roughly 130 subjects was the group to which the donors belonged. Library preparation used the immunoSEQ multiplex PCR assay. On the study's bioinformatics: To diagnose cytomegalovirus status from the catalog of TCR beta chain sequences, a statistical classification framework was built. As stored in TCRdb, this immuneACCESS dataset retains in-frame rearrangements with V and J assigned. A fraction of the clones does not appear; measured against another copy, unresolved V genes explain less than half of the discrepancy, and the remainder lacks a known reason. Clone size and the V and J calls come from that table; the DNA yielded D and trimming. The sample table records about 160,000 clones; roughly 95% of these occur just once. Jointly, the top ten make up roughly 1% of the sample. V is shortened by 0 bases, J by 4 bases, and the region joining them spans 10 bases. The germline V gene gives CDR1 as SGHRS and CDR2 as YFSETQ. CDR3 length: 14 amino acids, cysteine to phenylalanine. The sequence is cut down to CDR3 DNA, 42 bases in frame from base 1.

Concerning this clone: The antigen it recognizes is unknown. Base qualities are not at hand, and no much larger clone is one base apart.

The rearrangement combines TRBV5-1 with TRBJ1-2; the D region possibly corresponds to TRBD1 (5 bases align). The specimen was PBMCs. The receptor was derived from a young woman in good health and CMV-seronegative. The DNA sequence is given as TGCGCCAGCAGCTTGGGACAGAATCTCTATGGCTACACCTTC. It translates to CASSLGQNLYGYTF.